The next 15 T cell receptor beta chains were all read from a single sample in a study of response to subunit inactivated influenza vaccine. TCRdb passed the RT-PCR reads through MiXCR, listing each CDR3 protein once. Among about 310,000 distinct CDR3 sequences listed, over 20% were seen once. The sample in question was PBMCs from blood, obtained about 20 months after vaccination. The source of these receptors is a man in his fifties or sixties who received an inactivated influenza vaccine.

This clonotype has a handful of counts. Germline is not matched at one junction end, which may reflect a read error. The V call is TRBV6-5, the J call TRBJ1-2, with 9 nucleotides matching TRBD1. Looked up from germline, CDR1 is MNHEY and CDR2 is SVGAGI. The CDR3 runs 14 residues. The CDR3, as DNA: TGTGCCAGCAGTTACTCGCCAACCGGGACAGGGATTGCCTTC. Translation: CASSYSPTGTGIAF.

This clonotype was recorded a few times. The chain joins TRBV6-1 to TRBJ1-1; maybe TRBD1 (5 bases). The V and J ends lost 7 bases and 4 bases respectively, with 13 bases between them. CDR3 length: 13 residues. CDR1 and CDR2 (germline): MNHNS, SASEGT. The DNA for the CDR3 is TGTGCCAGCAACAACCGGGACGTCACTGAAGCTTTCTTT. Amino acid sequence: CASNNRDVTEAFF.

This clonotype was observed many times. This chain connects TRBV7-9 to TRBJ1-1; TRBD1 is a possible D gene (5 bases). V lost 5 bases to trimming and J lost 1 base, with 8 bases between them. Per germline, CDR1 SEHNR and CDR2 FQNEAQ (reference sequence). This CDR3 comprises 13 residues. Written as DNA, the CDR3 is TGTGCCAGCAGCACCGGACAGAACACTGAAGCTTTCTTT. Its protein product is CASSTGQNTEAFF.

The CDR3 reads CASSPEGQNYNEQFF. As DNA, the CDR3 is TGCGCCAGCAGCCCGGAGGGACAAAACTACAATGAGCAGTTCTTC. The rearrangement links TRBV4-3 to TRBJ2-1, with D perhaps being TRBD1 or TRBD2 (6 bases each). V was shortened by 4 bases and J by 3 bases, with 13 bases between the two germline ends. This CDR3 comprises 15 residues. CDR1 LGHNA and CDR2 YSLEER come from the germline V gene.

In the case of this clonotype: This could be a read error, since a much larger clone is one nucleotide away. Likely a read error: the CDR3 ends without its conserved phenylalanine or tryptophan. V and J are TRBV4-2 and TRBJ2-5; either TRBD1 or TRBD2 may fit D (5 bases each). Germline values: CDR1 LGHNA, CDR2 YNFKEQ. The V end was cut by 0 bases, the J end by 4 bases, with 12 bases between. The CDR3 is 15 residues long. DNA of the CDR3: TGTGCCAGCAGCCAAGATCGGGACGGGCCAGAGACCCAGTACTAC. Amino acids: CASSQDRDGPETQYY.

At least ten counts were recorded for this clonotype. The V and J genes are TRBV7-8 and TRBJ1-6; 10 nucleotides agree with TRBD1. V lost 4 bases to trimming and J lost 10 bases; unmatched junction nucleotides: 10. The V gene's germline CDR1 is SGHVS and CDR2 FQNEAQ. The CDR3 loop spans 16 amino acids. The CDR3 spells CASSYRDRGAESPLHF. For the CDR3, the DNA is TGTGCCAGCAGCTATCGGGACAGGGGCGCGGAATCACCCCTCCACTTT.

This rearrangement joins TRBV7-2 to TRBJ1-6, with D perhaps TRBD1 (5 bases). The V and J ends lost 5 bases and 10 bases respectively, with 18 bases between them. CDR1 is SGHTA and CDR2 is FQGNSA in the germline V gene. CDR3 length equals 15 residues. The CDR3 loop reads CASSPESGTGSPLHF. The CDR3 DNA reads TGTGCCAGCAGCCCCGAGTCCGGGACGGGATCACCCCTCCACTTT.

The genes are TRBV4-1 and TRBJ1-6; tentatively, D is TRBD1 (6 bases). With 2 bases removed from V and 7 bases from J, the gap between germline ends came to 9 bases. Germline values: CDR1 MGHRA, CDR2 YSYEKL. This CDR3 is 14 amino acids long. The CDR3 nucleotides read TGCGCCAGCAGCCAATACAGGGAGAATTCACCCCTCCACTTT. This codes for CASSQYRENSPLHF.

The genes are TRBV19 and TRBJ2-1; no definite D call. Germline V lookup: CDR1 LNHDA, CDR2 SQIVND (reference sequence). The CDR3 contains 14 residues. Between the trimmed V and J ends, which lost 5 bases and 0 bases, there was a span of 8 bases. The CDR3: CASSVASSYNEQFF. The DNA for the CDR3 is TGTGCCAGTAGTGTGGCTAGCTCCTACAATGAGCAGTTCTTC.

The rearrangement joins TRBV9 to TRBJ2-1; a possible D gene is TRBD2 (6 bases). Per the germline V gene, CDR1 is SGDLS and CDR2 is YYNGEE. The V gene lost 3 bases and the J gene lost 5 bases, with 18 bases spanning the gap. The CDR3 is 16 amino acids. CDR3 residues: CASSGAFGLADNEQFF. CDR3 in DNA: TGTGCCAGCAGCGGGGCTTTTGGTTTAGCGGACAATGAGCAGTTCTTC.

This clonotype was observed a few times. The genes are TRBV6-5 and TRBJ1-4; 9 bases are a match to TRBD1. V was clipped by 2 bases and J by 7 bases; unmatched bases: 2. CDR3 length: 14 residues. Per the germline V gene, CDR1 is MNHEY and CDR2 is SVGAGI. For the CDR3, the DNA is TGTGCCAGCAGTTACACGGGACAGGGTGAAAAACTGTTTTTT. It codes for CASSYTGQGEKLFF.

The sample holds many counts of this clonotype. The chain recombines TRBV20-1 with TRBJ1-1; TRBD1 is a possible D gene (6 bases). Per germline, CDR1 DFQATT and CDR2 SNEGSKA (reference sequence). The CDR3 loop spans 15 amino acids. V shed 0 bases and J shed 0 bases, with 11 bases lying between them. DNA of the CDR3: TGCAGTGCTAGAGAACAGGGTTTCATGAACACTGAAGCTTTCTTT. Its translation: CSAREQGFMNTEAFF.

CDR3 DNA sequence: TGTGCCAGCAGTTTAACGGGACGGGAAAATGAAAAACTGTTTTTT. Translated, it gives CASSLTGRENEKLFF. The chain employs TRBV28 and TRBJ1-4; perhaps TRBD1 as D (5 bases). V was pared by 2 bases and J by 5 bases, with 12 bases between. The CDR3 extends over 15 amino acids. Germline V gives CDR1 MDHEN, CDR2 SYDVKM.

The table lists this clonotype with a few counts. This CDR3 is CASSTSSGSQETQYF. The CDR3 nucleotides read TGTGCCAGCAGCACTTCTAGCGGGAGTCAAGAGACCCAGTACTTC. The gene calls are TRBV7-2 and TRBJ2-5; 10 nucleotides agree with TRBD2. CDR1 is SGHTA, CDR2 FQGNSA, per germline. CDR3 size: 15 residues. The junction had 5 bases not matched to a gene; V was cut back by 5 bases and J by 2 bases.

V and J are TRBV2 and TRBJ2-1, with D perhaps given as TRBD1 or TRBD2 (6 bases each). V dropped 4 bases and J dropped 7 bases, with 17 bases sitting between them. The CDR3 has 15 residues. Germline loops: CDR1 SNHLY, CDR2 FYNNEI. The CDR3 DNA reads TGTGCCAGCAGTGGGGGGGCTACTCTGAGGAATGAGCAGTTCTTC. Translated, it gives CASSGGATLRNEQFF. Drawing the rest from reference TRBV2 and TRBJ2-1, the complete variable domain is EPEVTQTPSHQVTQMGQEVILRCVPISNHLYFYWYRQILGQKVEFLVSFYNNEISEKSEIFDDQFSVERPDGSNFTLKIRSTKLEDSAMYFCASSGGATLRNEQFFGPGTRLTVL.